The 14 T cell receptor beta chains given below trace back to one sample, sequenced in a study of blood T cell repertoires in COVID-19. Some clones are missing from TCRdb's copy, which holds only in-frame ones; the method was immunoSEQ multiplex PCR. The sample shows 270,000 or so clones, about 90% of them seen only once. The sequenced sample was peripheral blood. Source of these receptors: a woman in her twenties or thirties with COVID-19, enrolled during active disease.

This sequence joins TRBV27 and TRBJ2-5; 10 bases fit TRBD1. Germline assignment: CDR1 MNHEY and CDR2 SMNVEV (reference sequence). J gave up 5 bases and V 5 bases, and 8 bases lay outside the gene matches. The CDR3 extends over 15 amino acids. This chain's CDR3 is CASSARQGAWETQYF. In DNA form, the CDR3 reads TGTGCCAGCAGTGCCCGACAGGGGGCGTGGGAGACCCAGTACTTC.

CDR3 bases: TGCAGCGTAGGGACAGCAAATTCACCCCTCCACTTT. Encoded protein: CSVGTANSPLHF. The rearrangement uses TRBV29-1 and TRBJ1-6, with 7 bases identical to TRBD1. CDR1 is SQVTM, CDR2 ANQGSEA, per germline. With 6 bases clipped from V and 7 bases from J, the junction kept 3 bases outside the gene matches. The CDR3 contains 12 residues.

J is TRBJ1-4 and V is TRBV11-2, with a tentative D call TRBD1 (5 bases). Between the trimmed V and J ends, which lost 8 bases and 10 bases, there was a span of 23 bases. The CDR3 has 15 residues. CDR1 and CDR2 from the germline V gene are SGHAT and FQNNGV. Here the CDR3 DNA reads TGTGCCAGCGTCGCATCCGGGGGAGGGGACGGAAAACTGTTTTTT. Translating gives CASVASGGGDGKLFF.

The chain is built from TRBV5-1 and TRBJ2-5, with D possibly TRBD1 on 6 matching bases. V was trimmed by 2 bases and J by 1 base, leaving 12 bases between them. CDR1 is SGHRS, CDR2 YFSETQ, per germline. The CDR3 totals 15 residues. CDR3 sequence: CASSFLTGRQETQYF. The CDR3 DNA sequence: TGCGCCAGCAGCTTCCTGACAGGCCGCCAAGAGACCCAGTACTTC.

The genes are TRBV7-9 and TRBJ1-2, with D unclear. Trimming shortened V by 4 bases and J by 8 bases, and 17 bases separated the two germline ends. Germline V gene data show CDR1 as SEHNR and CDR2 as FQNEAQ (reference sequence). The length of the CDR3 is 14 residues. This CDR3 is CASSSKAGMTGYTF. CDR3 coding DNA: TGTGCCAGCAGCTCGAAGGCGGGGATGACAGGCTACACCTTC.

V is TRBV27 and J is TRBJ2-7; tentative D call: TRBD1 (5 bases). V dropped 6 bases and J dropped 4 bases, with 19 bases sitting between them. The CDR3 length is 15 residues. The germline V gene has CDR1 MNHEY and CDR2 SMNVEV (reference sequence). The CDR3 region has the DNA TGTGCCAGCAGCCGAAGGACCCGTCGACAGTACGAGCAGTACTTC. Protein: CASSRRTRRQYEQYF.

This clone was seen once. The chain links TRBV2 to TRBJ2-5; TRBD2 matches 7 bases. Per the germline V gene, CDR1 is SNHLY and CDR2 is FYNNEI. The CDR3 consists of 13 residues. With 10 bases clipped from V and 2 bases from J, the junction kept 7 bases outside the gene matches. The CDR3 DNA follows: TGTGCCATCCCGGGAGGCCGACAAGAGACCCAGTACTTC. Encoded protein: CAIPGGRQETQYF.

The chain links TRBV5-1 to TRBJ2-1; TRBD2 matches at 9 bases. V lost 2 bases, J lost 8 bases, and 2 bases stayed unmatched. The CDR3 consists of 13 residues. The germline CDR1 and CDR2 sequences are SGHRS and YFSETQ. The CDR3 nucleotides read TGCGCCAGCAGCTTTAGCGGGGGAGATGAGCAGTTCTTC. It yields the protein CASSFSGGDEQFF.

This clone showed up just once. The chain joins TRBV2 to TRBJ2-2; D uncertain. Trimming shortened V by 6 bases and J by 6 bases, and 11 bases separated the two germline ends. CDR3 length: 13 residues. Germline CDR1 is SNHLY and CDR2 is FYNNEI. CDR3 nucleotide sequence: TGTGCCAGCAGGCTAGATGTCTCCGGGGAGCTGTTTTTT. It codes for CASRLDVSGELFF.

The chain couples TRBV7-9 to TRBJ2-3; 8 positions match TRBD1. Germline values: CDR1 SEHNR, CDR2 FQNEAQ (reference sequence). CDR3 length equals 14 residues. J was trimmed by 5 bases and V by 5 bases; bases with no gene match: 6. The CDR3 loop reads CASSPDRVIDTQYF. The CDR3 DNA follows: TGTGCCAGCAGCCCGGACAGGGTCATAGATACGCAGTATTTT.

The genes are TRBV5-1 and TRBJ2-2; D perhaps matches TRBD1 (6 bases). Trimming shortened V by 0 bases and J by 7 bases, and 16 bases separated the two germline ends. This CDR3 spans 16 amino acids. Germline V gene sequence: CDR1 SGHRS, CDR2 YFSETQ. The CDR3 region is CASSLAGQGFSGELFF. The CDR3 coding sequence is TGCGCCAGCAGCTTGGCCGGGCAGGGGTTTAGCGGGGAGCTGTTTTTT.

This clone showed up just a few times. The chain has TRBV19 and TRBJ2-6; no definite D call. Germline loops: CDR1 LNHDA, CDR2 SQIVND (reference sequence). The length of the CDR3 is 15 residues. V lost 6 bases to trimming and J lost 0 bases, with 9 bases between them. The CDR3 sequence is CASRSVRSGANVLTF. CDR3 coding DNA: TGTGCCAGTAGGTCGGTCCGCTCTGGGGCCAACGTCCTGACTTTC. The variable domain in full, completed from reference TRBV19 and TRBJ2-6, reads DGGITQSPKYLFRKEGQNVTLSCEQNLNHDAMYWYRQDPGQGLRLIYYSQIVNDFQKGDIAEGYSVSREKKESFPLTVTSAQKNPTAFYLCASRSVRSGANVLTFGAGSRLTVL.

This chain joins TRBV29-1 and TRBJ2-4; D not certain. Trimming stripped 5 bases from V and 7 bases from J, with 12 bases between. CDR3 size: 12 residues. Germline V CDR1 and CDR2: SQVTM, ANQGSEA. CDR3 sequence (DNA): TGCAGCGTTCCAGGTTCTGGTAACATTCAGTACTTC. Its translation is CSVPGSGNIQYF.

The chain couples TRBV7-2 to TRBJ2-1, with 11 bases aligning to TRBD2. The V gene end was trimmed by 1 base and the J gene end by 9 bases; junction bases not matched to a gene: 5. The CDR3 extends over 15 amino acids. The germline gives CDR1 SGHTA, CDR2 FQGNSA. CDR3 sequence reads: CASSLVLAGGSEQFF. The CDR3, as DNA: TGTGCCAGCAGCTTAGTTCTAGCGGGGGGCTCTGAGCAGTTCTTC.